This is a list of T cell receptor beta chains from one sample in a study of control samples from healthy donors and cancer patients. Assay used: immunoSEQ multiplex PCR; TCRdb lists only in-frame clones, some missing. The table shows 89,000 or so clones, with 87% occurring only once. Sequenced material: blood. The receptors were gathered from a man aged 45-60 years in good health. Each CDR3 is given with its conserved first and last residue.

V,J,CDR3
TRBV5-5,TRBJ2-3,CASSLLETDTQYF
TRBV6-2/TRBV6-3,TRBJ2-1,CASSRTSGQYNEQFF
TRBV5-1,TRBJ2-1,CASSHRLGELNNEQFF
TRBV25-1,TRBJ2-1,CASSASGRTYNEQFF
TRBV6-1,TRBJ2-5,CASSEWEWETQYF
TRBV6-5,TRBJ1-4,CASSYEASTNEKLFF
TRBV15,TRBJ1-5,CATRGGRQPQHF
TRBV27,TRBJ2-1,CASSLSQGKNEQFF
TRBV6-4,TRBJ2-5,CARGTSDRQETQYF
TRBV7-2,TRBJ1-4,CASSLEPRPTNEKLFF
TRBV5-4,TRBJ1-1,CASSMGQSNTEAFF
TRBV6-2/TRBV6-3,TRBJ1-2,CASSYSRDSTRNYGYTF
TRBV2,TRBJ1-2,CASSAPETGGAYGYTF
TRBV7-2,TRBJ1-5,CASSLTNSNQPQHF
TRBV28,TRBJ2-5,CASSPEWGETQYF
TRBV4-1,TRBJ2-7,CASSQVSGGTQYF
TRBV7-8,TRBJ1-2,CASSLVRTPTGRYGYTF
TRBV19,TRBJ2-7,CASMGHSYEQYF
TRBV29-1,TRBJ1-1,CSVERGRRPEAFF
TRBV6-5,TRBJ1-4,CASSRSGLGEEKLFF
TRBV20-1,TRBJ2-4,CSAPQGSIQYF
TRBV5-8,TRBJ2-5,CASSLGGLAGGETQYF
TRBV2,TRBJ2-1,CASSVGGGREQFF
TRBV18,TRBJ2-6,CASSPVRDENSGANVLTF